This TCR beta chain was profiled in a study of T cell repertoires in cytomegalovirus infection. In the study overall: The public TCR beta signatures pointed to both CMV infection and matching HLA type.

MiXCR was run by TCRdb on the reads, yielding one entry per CDR3 protein. The table shows some 400,000 distinct CDR3 sequences, with roughly a third occurring only once. The CDR3 spans 18 residues. The germline V and J ends were trimmed by 7 bases and 1 base, with 28 bases remaining between them. CDR1 and CDR2 from the germline V gene are SQVTM and ANQGSEA. Concerning this clonotype: Antigen unknown.

Broader study findings: The ex vivo response was dominated by HLA-C-restricted CMV-specific TCR beta clonotypes. Summed public TCR beta family frequency identified CMV carriers bearing the relevant HLA.

This sequence was found in a human donor in good health (CMV status not recorded). Some clones in this sample may be carry-over from other donors' samples. The chain has TRBV29-1 and TRBJ1-1; D remains unclear. The specimen sequenced was PBMCs. The DNA for the CDR3 is TGCAGCGCAAAAACGGCGACCCGGAGCAAGCCATGGAACACTGAAGCTTTCTTT. The encoded protein is CSAKTATRSKPWNTEAFF.